This T cell receptor beta chain was recovered during a study of T cell clones after liver transplantation. Turning to the study itself: Liver transplant recipients had immunosuppression withdrawal attempted within 2 years.

Sequencing was performed with immunoSEQ multiplex PCR; in TCRdb, only in-frame clones are kept and a portion is missing. The data contain roughly 120,000 clones, 90% of them singletons. Study-wide results and caveats: In two subjects, few donor cells limited the measurable donor-reactive repertoire.

With respect to this clone: Its cognate antigen is unknown.

This CDR3 region has 16 residues. Looked up from germline, CDR1 is KGHSH and CDR2 is LQKENI. Trimming stripped 3 bases from V and 4 bases from J, with 16 bases between. The V gene is TRBV18, the J gene TRBJ1-5; D gene ambiguous. This TCR came from a human patient who received a liver transplant. Some T cells may have come from the graft donor. The source was CD4+ T cells from blood, collected 12 months after liver transplant. CDR3 DNA: TGTGCCAGCTCACCCGGGATGGTTGGAGGTAATCAGCCCCAGCATTTT. Protein: CASSPGMVGGNQPQHF.